This passage covers 20 T cell receptor beta chains from one sample sequenced in a study of cytomegalovirus exposure and HLA in healthy donors. Vbeta (60) and Jbeta (13) primers were used in the PCR. Generated by immunoSEQ multiplex PCR, the TCRdb table keeps only in-frame clones and is missing some. The sample records 110,000 or so clones, about three quarters being singletons. Material: PBMCs. These receptors all come from a female donor in good health and CMV-seronegative.

Worth noting for this clone: The sample holds other DNA sequences that translate to the same CDR3. The chain links TRBV27 to TRBJ1-2; D gene unclear. The CDR3 consists of 15 residues. V was shortened by 2 bases and J by 7 bases, with 17 bases between the two germline ends. The germline CDR1 and CDR2 sequences are MNHEY and SMNVEV (reference sequence). The CDR3: CASSLGQAGLSGYTF. DNA of the CDR3: TGTGCCAGCAGTTTAGGGCAAGCGGGCTTATCTGGCTACACCTTC.

The chain joins TRBV19 to TRBJ2-7; possible D gene TRBD1, 6 bases. The V gene lost 4 bases and the J gene lost 0 bases, with 16 bases spanning the gap. The CDR3 runs to 16 residues. Per germline, CDR1 LNHDA and CDR2 SQIVND (reference sequence). This chain's CDR3 is CASSRGTGKSSYEQYF. The CDR3 DNA sequence: TGTGCCAGTAGTAGGGGAACAGGGAAGAGCTCCTACGAGCAGTACTTC.

The rearrangement joins TRBV11-2 to TRBJ1-5; D remains unclear. The CDR3 is 13 amino acids. The V gene's germline CDR1 is SGHAT and CDR2 FQNNGV. Trimming stripped 5 bases from V and 4 bases from J, with 9 bases between. The CDR3: CASSPAENQPQHF. DNA for the CDR3: TGTGCCAGCAGCCCGGCGGAGAATCAGCCCCAGCATTTT.

The chain uses TRBV7-9 and TRBJ2-5; TRBD2 matches 7 bases. V lost 1 base, J lost 2 bases, and 4 bases stayed unmatched. The CDR3 totals 15 residues. Per germline, CDR1 SEHNR and CDR2 FQNEAQ (reference sequence). DNA for the CDR3: TGTGCCAGCAGCTTAGGACTAGCCATACAAGAGACCCAGTACTTC. Its translation is CASSLGLAIQETQYF. Full variable domain (missing parts from reference TRBV7-9 and TRBJ2-5): DTGVSQNPRHKITKRGQNVTFRCDPISEHNRLYWYRQTLGQGPEFLTYFQNEAQLEKSRLLSDRFSAERPKGSFSTLEIQRTEQGDSAMYLCASSLGLAIQETQYFGPGTRLLVL.

The chain is built from TRBV11-2 and TRBJ2-2; maybe TRBD2 (6 bases). This CDR3 contains 15 residues. The V gene lost 5 bases and the J gene lost 7 bases, with 17 bases spanning the gap. Germline lookup yields CDR1 SGHAT and CDR2 FQNNGV. DNA for the CDR3: TGTGCCAGCAGCGGGACTGGCGGCCCAATCGGGGAGCTGTTTTTT. The encoded protein is CASSGTGGPIGELFF.

The chain links TRBV7-2 to TRBJ1-4; D is unresolved. Between the trimmed V and J ends, which lost 2 bases and 8 bases, there was a span of 9 bases. The germline V gene encodes CDR1 SGHTA and CDR2 FQGNSA. CDR3 size: 13 residues. CDR3 residues: CASSLSREEKLFF. The CDR3 region has the DNA TGTGCCAGCAGCTTAAGTAGGGAGGAAAAACTGTTTTTT.

V usage is TRBV25-1 and J usage is TRBJ2-1, with 9 bases identical to TRBD2. This CDR3 is 16 amino acids long. The V segment lost 4 bases and the J segment 7 bases; nucleotides outside the gene matches: 11. Germline assignment: CDR1 MGHDK and CDR2 SYGVNS. CDR3 bases: TGTGCCAGCAGTGGCGCACTAGCGGGTGAGGGGAATGAGCAGTTCTTC. Protein sequence: CASSGALAGEGNEQFF.

This chain uses TRBV6-1 with TRBJ1-3; D unresolved. The V gene lost 1 base and the J gene lost 2 bases, with 9 bases spanning the gap. The CDR3 has 15 amino acids. Germline CDR1 reads MNHNS; CDR2 reads SASEGT. In DNA, the CDR3 is TGTGCCAGCAGTGAAGGTGACTTGACTGGAAACACCATATATTTT. As protein: CASSEGDLTGNTIYF.

The V and J genes are TRBV27 and TRBJ1-2, with D unresolved. The CDR3 loop spans 12 amino acids. V was shortened by 5 bases and J by 8 bases, with 12 bases between the two germline ends. CDR1 and CDR2 (germline): MNHEY, SMNVEV (reference sequence). CDR3 sequence reads: CASSKAGGGYTF. The CDR3 DNA reads TGTGCCAGCAGTAAAGCGGGAGGCGGCTACACCTTC.

The chain has TRBV6-6 and TRBJ2-1; TRBD2 is a possible D gene (6 bases). This CDR3 comprises 15 residues. V was shortened by 7 bases and J by 4 bases, with 17 bases between the two germline ends. Germline V gene data show CDR1 as MNHNY and CDR2 as SVGAGI (reference sequence). The CDR3 sequence: CASISGTAEYNEQFF. Here the CDR3 DNA reads TGTGCCAGCATCTCCGGGACTGCGGAATACAATGAGCAGTTCTTC.

This clone was observed a few times. The rearrangement links TRBV1 to TRBJ2-1; whether TRBD1, the table's D call, matches the DNA was not checked. TRBV1 represents a pseudogene. CDR3 length equals 16 residues. The CDR3 nucleotides read TGCACCCGGGGACAGGGGACCCCACTACATTGGAATGAGCAGTTCTTC. Protein: CTRGQGTPLHWNEQFF.

Concerning this clone: A junction boundary mismatches the germline segment, possibly from a read error. This chain connects TRBV7-9 to TRBJ1-5; D is ambiguous. Germline V lookup: CDR1 SEHNR, CDR2 FQNEAQ (reference sequence). The CDR3 covers 12 residues. Here the CDR3 reads CSSSPPNQPQHF. CDR3 nucleotide sequence: TGTTCCAGCAGCCCCCCAAATCAGCCCCAGCATTTT.

CDR3 coding DNA: TGTGCCAGCAGTTTATTTCAGGGGGCGGGCTACGAGCAGTACTTC. This gives the protein CASSLFQGAGYEQYF. The chain employs TRBV28 and TRBJ2-7, with 8 bases identical to TRBD1. Germline V gives CDR1 MDHEN, CDR2 SYDVKM. Unmatched junction bases numbered 5, after V lost 1 base and J lost 3 bases. The CDR3 length is 15 residues.

The chain carries TRBV29-1 and TRBJ1-1; tentative D call: TRBD1 (5 bases). The CDR3 covers 13 residues. Germline V gene lookup returns CDR1 SQVTM and CDR2 ANQGSEA. With 7 bases removed from V and 0 bases from J, the gap between germline ends came to 12 bases. The CDR3 is CSATRRVNTEAFF. As DNA, the CDR3 is TGCAGCGCTACACGCAGGGTGAACACTGAAGCTTTCTTT. The entire variable domain, with the rest obtained from reference TRBV29-1 and TRBJ1-1, is as follows: SAVISQKPSRDICQRGTSLTIQCQVDSQVTMMFWYRQQPGQSLTLIATANQGSEATYESGFVIDKFPISRPNLTFSTLTVSNMSPEDSSIYLCSATRRVNTEAFFGQGTRLTVV.

This rearrangement joins TRBV2 to TRBJ2-5; no clear D. In germline, CDR1 is SNHLY, CDR2 FYNNEI. The CDR3 has 10 residues. The germline V and J ends were trimmed by 6 bases and 4 bases, with 3 bases remaining between them. The CDR3 loop is CASRAETQYF. The DNA for the CDR3 is TGTGCCAGCAGAGCAGAGACCCAGTACTTC.

The rearrangement joins TRBV9 to TRBJ1-1; D remains unclear. Trimming cost V 0 bases and J 5 bases, with 11 bases left between them. Germline CDR1 is SGDLS and CDR2 is YYNGEE. The CDR3 runs to 14 residues. CDR3 in amino acids: CASSVVPGSTEAFF. The CDR3 DNA follows: TGTGCCAGCAGCGTAGTTCCGGGGAGTACTGAAGCTTTCTTT.

The J gene is TRBJ2-2, the V gene TRBV7-3, with TRBD2 as a possible D gene (5 bases). V lost 2 bases to trimming and J lost 7 bases, with 8 bases between them. The CDR3 loop spans 13 amino acids. Per germline, CDR1 SGHTA and CDR2 FQGTGA. The CDR3 loop is CASSLREGGELFF. CDR3 DNA: TGTGCCAGCAGCTTACGCGAGGGCGGGGAGCTGTTTTTT.

This chain links TRBV30 with TRBJ1-4, with 10 bases lining up with TRBD1. The CDR3 consists of 14 residues. Germline V CDR1 and CDR2: GTSNPN, SVGIG (reference sequence). The V gene end was trimmed by 4 bases and the J gene end by 8 bases; junction bases not matched to a gene: 7. The CDR3 region is CAWNSGQGSEKLFF. As DNA, the CDR3 is TGTGCCTGGAATTCGGGACAGGGGTCGGAAAAACTGTTTTTT.

This chain links TRBV5-1 with TRBJ2-1, with 8 bases that match TRBD1. Per the germline V gene, CDR1 is SGHRS and CDR2 is YFSETQ. The CDR3 consists of 15 residues. Trimming at V came to 2 bases and at J to 0 bases, leaving 1 base not matched to a gene. Here the CDR3 DNA reads TGCGCCAGCAGCTTAGACAGGGGCTCCTACAATGAGCAGTTCTTC. Its translation is CASSLDRGSYNEQFF.

The genes are TRBV6-5 and TRBJ2-7; 8 bases align to TRBD1. This CDR3 comprises 14 residues. Germline trimming cut 6 bases from V and 2 bases from J; bases unmatched to any gene: 6. Looked up from germline, CDR1 is MNHEY and CDR2 is SVGAGI. This CDR3 is CASSPGQGTYEQYF. The DNA of the CDR3 is TGTGCCAGCAGCCCTGGACAGGGCACCTACGAGCAGTACTTC.